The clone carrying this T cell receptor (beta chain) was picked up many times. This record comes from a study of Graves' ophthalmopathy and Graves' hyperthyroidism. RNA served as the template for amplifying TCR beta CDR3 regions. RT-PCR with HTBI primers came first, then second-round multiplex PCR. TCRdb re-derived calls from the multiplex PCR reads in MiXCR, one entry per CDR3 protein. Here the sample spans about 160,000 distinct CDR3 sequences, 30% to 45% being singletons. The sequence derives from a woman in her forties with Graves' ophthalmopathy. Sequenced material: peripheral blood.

Here the CDR3 reads CASSLVSGRREETQYF. The DNA of the CDR3 is TGCGCCAGCAGCTTGGTTAGCGGGAGAAGGGAAGAGACCCAGTACTTC. The V gene is TRBV5-1, the J gene TRBJ2-5; TRBD2 aligns across 9 bases. V shed 0 bases, J shed 3 bases, and the junction held 6 bases outside the gene matches. Per germline, CDR1 SGHRS and CDR2 YFSETQ. This CDR3 contains 16 residues.